Below, one TCR beta chain is given with its context. This sample was taken from a study of T cells after yellow fever vaccination. The germline V gene has CDR1 SGDLS and CDR2 YYNGEE. The CDR3 contains 14 residues. V lost 0 bases and J 3 bases, leaving 8 bases between the germline ends. MiXCR was run by TCRdb on the 5' RACE reads, yielding one entry per CDR3 protein. This table has some 300,000 distinct CDR3 sequences, roughly 9% appearing once. The source of this sequence is a man younger than 35 who received the YFV17D yellow fever vaccine. V and J are TRBV9 and TRBJ2-3; a possible D gene is TRBD1 (6 bases). This sample comprised CD4+ T cells sorted from PBMCs, obtained 5 days after the yellow fever booster vaccination. This CDR3 reads CASSVEQGTDTQYF. CDR3 DNA sequence: TGTGCCAGCAGCGTAGAGCAGGGGACAGATACGCAGTATTTT.